This T cell receptor beta chain was captured by sequencing in a study of technical replicates of blood from several donors. The protocol was immunoSEQ multiplex PCR, while the TCRdb copy is restricted to in-frame clones and leaves out a portion. The sample consists of around 80,000 clones, about 92% of them appearing once. CDR1 is SEHNR, CDR2 FQNEAQ, per germline (reference sequence). The CDR3 has 16 amino acids. The V and J ends lost 5 bases and 9 bases, in that order; junction bases with no gene match: 8. The genes are TRBV7-9 and TRBJ2-1; TRBD2 matches at 15 bases. The sequence came from a human donor in good health. The material sequenced was T cells isolated from PBMCs. For the CDR3, the DNA is TGTGCCAGCAGCCTTTGGACTAGCGGGAGGGCCATTGAGCAGTTCTTC. Translating gives CASSLWTSGRAIEQFF.